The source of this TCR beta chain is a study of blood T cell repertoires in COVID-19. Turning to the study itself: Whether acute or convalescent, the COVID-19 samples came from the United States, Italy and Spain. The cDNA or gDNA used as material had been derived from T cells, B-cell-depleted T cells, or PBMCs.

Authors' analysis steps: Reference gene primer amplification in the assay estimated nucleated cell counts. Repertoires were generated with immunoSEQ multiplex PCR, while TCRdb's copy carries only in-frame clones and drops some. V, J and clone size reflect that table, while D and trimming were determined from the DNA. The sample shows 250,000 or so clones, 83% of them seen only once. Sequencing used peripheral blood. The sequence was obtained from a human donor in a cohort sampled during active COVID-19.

This CDR3 is CASSQGTGGEKLFF. CDR3 bases: TGTGCCAGCAGCCAAGGGACAGGCGGAGAAAAACTGTTTTTT. The rearrangement links TRBV3-1 (or the pseudogene TRBV3-2) to TRBJ1-4, with 7 positions matching TRBD1. This CDR3 comprises 14 residues. Trimming cost V 1 base and J 8 bases; bases outside gene matches: 4. Germline CDR1 and CDR2: LGHDT and YNNKEL (reference sequence).